The rows below give T cell receptor beta chains drawn from one sample of a study of T-cell reconstitution after alpha-beta-depleted transplantation in children. MiXCR, run by TCRdb on the PCR reads, gives a single entry per CDR3 protein. The table lists 330,000 or so distinct CDR3 sequences, approximately 10% of them singletons. Sequencing was performed on PBMCs from the stem cell graft donor, taken from the stem cell graft. The receptors come from a human donor who donated a stem cell graft to a child with acute lymphoblastic leukemia. The CDR3 runs from the conserved cysteine through the conserved F or W. A D gene is named only where the DNA matches it firmly. The size field is filled for only some rows; it gives once, few, many or a size class.

j_call clone_size d_call v_call cdr3_nt cdr3_aa
TRBJ2-1 NA NA TRBV5-4 TGTGCCAGCAGCTTGGAGGACAATGAGCAGTTCTTC CASSLEDNEQFF
TRBJ2-7 many NA TRBV7-2 TGTGCCAGCAGCTTAGAACCGCGGGTCGAGCAGTACTTC CASSLEPRVEQYF
TRBJ2-7 NA TRBD2 TRBV7-9 TGTGCCAGCAGCTTAGTAGCGGGAGTGGAGCAGTACTTC CASSLVAGVEQYF
TRBJ2-5 few NA TRBV9 TGTGCCAGCAGCGGTGTGGGACAAGAGACCCAGTACTTC CASSGVGQETQYF
TRBJ2-7 few TRBD1 TRBV7-7 TGTGCTAGCAGCCCGGGACAGGGGAACCAGCAGTACTTC CASSPGQGNQQYF
TRBJ2-7 NA NA TRBV2 TGTGCCAGCGGAGGACAAGTCCAGTACTTC CASGGQVQYF
TRBJ1-1 NA NA TRBV9 TGTGCCAGCAGCCCCTCGGGGGGGAGCGGGACTGAAGCTTTCTTT CASSPSGGSGTEAFF
TRBJ1-6 NA NA TRBV5-4 TGTGCCAGCAGCCTGGATGGCAGCTCCTATAATTCACCCCTCCACTTT CASSLDGSSYNSPLHF
TRBJ2-5 NA NA TRBV13 TGTGCCAGCAGCTTAGTAGGGGGGCGCGCCCAAGAGACCCAGTACTTC CASSLVGGRAQETQYF
TRBJ2-7 many NA TRBV5-6 TGTGCCAGCAGCGACCCGGGATCCCTCTACGAGCAGTACTTC CASSDPGSLYEQYF
TRBJ2-1 NA NA TRBV11-2 TGTGCCAGCAGCCCTCCGGGGACATCTTATTACAATGAGCAGTTCTTC CASSPPGTSYYNEQFF
TRBJ2-3 few NA TRBV12-3/TRBV12-4 TGTGCCAGCAGTTTTGTCGGGAGTCGTACAGATACGCAGTATTTT CASSFVGSRTDTQYF
TRBJ2-5 few NA TRBV6-5 TGTGCCAGCAGTTCGCCAGCTCCCGCGGGAGAGACCCAGTACTTC CASSSPAPAGETQYF
TRBJ1-6 NA TRBD1 TRBV28 TGTGCCAGCAGCTACCTTGGACAGGGCCCTAATAATTCACCCCTCCACTTT CASSYLGQGPNNSPLHF
TRBJ1-2 many NA TRBV7-9 TGTGCCAGCAGCTCGCCGACAAAGAACTATGGCTACACCTTC CASSSPTKNYGYTF
TRBJ2-3 many NA TRBV12-3/TRBV12-4 TGTGCCAGCAGGGCCCAGAGCGGCGCAGATACGCAGTATTTT CASRAQSGADTQYF
TRBJ1-1 NA NA TRBV27 TGTGCCAGCAGTTTACTAATAGGGAACACTGAAGCTTTCTTT CASSLLIGNTEAFF
TRBJ2-1 NA TRBD2 TRBV27 TGTGCCAGCAGTTCACGGACTAGGCGGAATGAGCAGTTCTTC CASSSRTRRNEQFF
TRBJ2-1 NA TRBD2 TRBV29-1 TGCAGCGTTGAAGCTCTTGGCGGGAGCTCCTACAATGAGCAGTTCTTC CSVEALGGSSYNEQFF
TRBJ2-6 few TRBD1 TRBV12-3/TRBV12-4 TGTGCCAGCACCTCCAGGACAGGGGTATCTGGGGCCAACGTCCTGACTTTC CASTSRTGVSGANVLTF
TRBJ2-7 many TRBD1 TRBV5-1 TGCGCCAGCAGCTTGACAGGGGCCTCCTACGAGCAGTACTTC CASSLTGASYEQYF
TRBJ2-3 NA TRBD2 TRBV11-1 TGTGCCAGCAGCCACCTCAAGGGCCCGGGACTAGCGGGAGATACGCAGTATTTT CASSHLKGPGLAGDTQYF
TRBJ2-3 few TRBD1 TRBV11-2 TGTGCCAGCAGCCGGGACAGGGTCGGCGATACGCAGTATTTT CASSRDRVGDTQYF
TRBJ2-1 NA TRBD2 TRBV6-5 TGTGCCAGCAGGCGGACTAGCGGCTCCTACAATGAGCAGTTCTTC CASRRTSGSYNEQFF
TRBJ1-1 few NA TRBV20-1 TGCAGTGCTACCAGAGCGGAAAAATTGAGTGTGAACACTGAAGCTTTCTTT CSATRAEKLSVNTEAFF
TRBJ1-1 NA NA TRBV5-8 TGTGCCAGCAGCTGGGGCCGGGCGGGGACTGAAGCTTTCTTT CASSWGRAGTEAFF
TRBJ2-1 few TRBD2 TRBV4-1 TGCGCCAGCAGCCCAGGGACTAGCGGGAGGGCCTTTGAGCAGTTCTTC CASSPGTSGRAFEQFF
TRBJ2-3 few NA TRBV14 TGTGCCAGCAGCCAAGATGGTCTGCTCGCGGGACGCACAGATACGCAGTATTTT CASSQDGLLAGRTDTQYF
TRBJ2-7 few NA TRBV20-1 TGCAGTGCTAGTTCCGACTATTCCTACGAGCAGTACTTC CSASSDYSYEQYF
TRBJ2-1 many NA TRBV6-4 TGTGCCAGCAGTGTTGTGGGAGCAGGTTACAATGAGCAGTTCTTC CASSVVGAGYNEQFF
TRBJ2-1 many TRBD2 TRBV20-1 TGCAGTGCTAGAGCCTCCCAACGGGCGGGGGGCTACAATGAGCAGTTCTTC CSARASQRAGGYNEQFF
TRBJ2-7 NA NA TRBV12-3/TRBV12-4 TGTGCCAGCAGTTTGCACAGCACCTACGAGCAGTACTTC CASSLHSTYEQYF
TRBJ2-1 few TRBD2 TRBV4-3 TGCGCCAGCAGCCATCAGGGACTAGCGGGATCCTACAATGAGCAGTTCTTC CASSHQGLAGSYNEQFF
TRBJ2-3 few TRBD1 TRBV10-1 TGCGCCAGCCGGGACAGGGTCCCAGATACGCAGTATTTT CASRDRVPDTQYF
TRBJ1-1 NA NA TRBV28 TGTGCCAGCAGTTACCGGGGGGCGCGCACTGAAGCTTTCTTT CASSYRGARTEAFF
TRBJ2-7 few TRBD2 TRBV5-1 TGCGCCAGCAGCTCCGGACGGACTAGCATCTACGAGCAGTACTTC CASSSGRTSIYEQYF
TRBJ1-5 many NA TRBV12-3/TRBV12-4 TGTGCCAGCAGTTTACAGGGTGGGGACAATCAGCCCCAGCATTTT CASSLQGGDNQPQHF
TRBJ2-7 few TRBD1 TRBV6-2/TRBV6-3 TGTGCCAGCAGATCGAGAGGGACAGGGGGCTACGAGCAGTACTTC CASRSRGTGGYEQYF
TRBJ2-1 many NA TRBV7-9 TGTGCCAGCAGCTTGGTGACCCTCAATGAGCAGTTCTTC CASSLVTLNEQFF
TRBJ2-3 few NA TRBV7-2 TGTGCCAGCAGCTTAGCGCGGGCGGGACGACGCACAGATACGCAGTATTTT CASSLARAGRRTDTQYF
TRBJ2-3 NA NA TRBV12-3/TRBV12-4 TGTGCCAGCAGTTTGCCCCCCTTAAGCACAGATACGCAGTATTTT CASSLPPLSTDTQYF
TRBJ1-1 many NA TRBV12-3/TRBV12-4 TGTGCCAGCAGTTGGGGGGAGGACACTGAAGCTTTCTTT CASSWGEDTEAFF
TRBJ2-1 NA TRBD1 TRBV12-3/TRBV12-4 TGTGCCAGCAGTCCGGGACAGGGCGGAATCTACAATGAGCAGTTCTTC CASSPGQGGIYNEQFF
TRBJ2-5 NA NA TRBV28 TGTGCCAGCAGTTTAAACAACGGGGGCCAGTACTTC CASSLNNGGQYF
TRBJ2-3 NA NA TRBV29-1 TGCAGAGTCGACCCTAGCACAGATACGCAGTATTTT CRVDPSTDTQYF
TRBJ2-5 many TRBD2 TRBV20-1 TGCAGTGCTAGGGGTAGCGGGAGGGCCGGCGAGACCCAGTACTTC CSARGSGRAGETQYF
TRBJ2-7 many TRBD2 TRBV7-6 TGTGCCAGCAGCTCCCTAGCGGGCCTGGTCTACGAGCAGTACTTC CASSSLAGLVYEQYF
TRBJ2-2 NA TRBD1 TRBV5-1 TGCGCCAGCAGCCTACGGACAGGGGGAGCCGGGGAGCTGTTTTTT CASSLRTGGAGELFF
TRBJ2-5 NA TRBD1 TRBV4-1 TGCGCCAGCAGCCAACGGACAGGGACGCAAGAGACCCAGTACTTC CASSQRTGTQETQYF
TRBJ1-5 many NA TRBV5-1 TGCGCCAGCAGCTTGGAGGTCAATCAGCCCCAGCATTTT CASSLEVNQPQHF
TRBJ2-1 many TRBD2 TRBV12-3/TRBV12-4 TGTGCCAGCAGTTTAATTATAACTAGCGGGAGAACGGCGCATGAGCAGTTCTTC CASSLIITSGRTAHEQFF
TRBJ2-7 NA NA TRBV4-2 TGTGCCAGCAGCCAAGAGGGGAGGGGGCTCCCCTACGAGCAGTACTTC CASSQEGRGLPYEQYF
TRBJ1-4 many NA TRBV12-3/TRBV12-4 TGTGCCAGCAGTTTTACAGGGCAAAAACTGTTTTTT CASSFTGQKLFF
TRBJ1-2 many NA TRBV27 TGTGCCAGCAGTTTTGTCGGAACTAACTATGGCTACACCTTC CASSFVGTNYGYTF
TRBJ1-4 NA NA TRBV20-1 TGCAGTGTCTCCCGGGACACTGAAAAACTGTTTTTT CSVSRDTEKLFF
TRBJ2-3 few NA TRBV9 TGTGCCAGCAGCCCCGAGGGACTTCCTTCTAGCACAGATACGCAGTATTTT CASSPEGLPSSTDTQYF
TRBJ2-7 NA TRBD2 TRBV4-3 TGCGCCAGCAGCCAAGACCTGACGACTAGCGGGAGTCCCTACGAGCAGTACTTC CASSQDLTTSGSPYEQYF
TRBJ2-3 many NA TRBV25-1 TGTGCCAGCAGCGGACTACCCAATACGCAGTATTTT CASSGLPNTQYF
TRBJ2-7 few TRBD1 TRBV5-5 TGTGCCAGCAGCGGCCGGGACAGGGGAGGCGAGCAGTACTTC CASSGRDRGGEQYF
TRBJ2-1 NA TRBD1 TRBV4-3 TGCGCCAGCAGCCAAGTCGACAGGGGGGAACCCTACAATGAGCAGTTCTTC CASSQVDRGEPYNEQFF